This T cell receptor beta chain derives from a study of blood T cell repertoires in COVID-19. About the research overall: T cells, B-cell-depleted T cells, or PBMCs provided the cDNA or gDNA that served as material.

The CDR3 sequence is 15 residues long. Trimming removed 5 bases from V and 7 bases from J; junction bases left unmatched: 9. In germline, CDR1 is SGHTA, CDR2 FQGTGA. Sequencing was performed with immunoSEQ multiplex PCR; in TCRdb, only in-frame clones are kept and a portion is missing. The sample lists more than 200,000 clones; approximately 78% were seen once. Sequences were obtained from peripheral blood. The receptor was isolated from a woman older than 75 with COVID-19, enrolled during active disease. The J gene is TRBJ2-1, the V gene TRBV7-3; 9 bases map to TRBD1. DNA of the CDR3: TGTGCCAGCAGCCCCACAGGGGGCGCATCAAATGAGCAGTTCTTC. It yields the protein CASSPTGGASNEQFF.